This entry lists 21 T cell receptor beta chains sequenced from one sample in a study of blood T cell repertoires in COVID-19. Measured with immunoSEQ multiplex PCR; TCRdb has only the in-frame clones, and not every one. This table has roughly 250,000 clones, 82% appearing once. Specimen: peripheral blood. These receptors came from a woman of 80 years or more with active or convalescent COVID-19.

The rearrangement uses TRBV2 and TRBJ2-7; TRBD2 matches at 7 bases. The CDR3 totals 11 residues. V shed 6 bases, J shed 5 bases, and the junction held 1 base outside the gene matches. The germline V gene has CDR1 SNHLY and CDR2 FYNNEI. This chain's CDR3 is CASRLANEQYF. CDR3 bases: TGTGCCAGCAGACTAGCGAACGAGCAGTACTTC.

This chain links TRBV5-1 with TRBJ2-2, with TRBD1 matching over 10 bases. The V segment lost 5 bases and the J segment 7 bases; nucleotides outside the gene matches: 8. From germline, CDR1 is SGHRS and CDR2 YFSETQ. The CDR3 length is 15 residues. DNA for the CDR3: TGCGCCAGCAGTGATACCGGGACAGGGGACGGGGAGCTGTTTTTT. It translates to CASSDTGTGDGELFF.

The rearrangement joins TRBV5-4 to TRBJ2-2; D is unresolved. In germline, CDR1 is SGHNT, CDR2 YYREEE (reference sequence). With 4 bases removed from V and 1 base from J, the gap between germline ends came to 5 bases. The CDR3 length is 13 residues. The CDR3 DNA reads TGTGCCAGCAGCCTACTGAACACCGGGGAGCTGTTTTTT. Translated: CASSLLNTGELFF.

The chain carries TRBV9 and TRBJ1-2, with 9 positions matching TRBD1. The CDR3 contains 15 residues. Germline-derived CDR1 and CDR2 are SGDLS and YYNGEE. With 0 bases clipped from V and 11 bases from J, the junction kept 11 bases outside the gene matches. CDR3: CASSVAGQGLSGYTF. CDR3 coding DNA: TGTGCCAGCAGCGTAGCGGGACAGGGTTTATCGGGGTACACCTTC.

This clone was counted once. This CDR3 reads CASSYPDSIPYEQYF. DNA of the CDR3: TGTGCCAGCAGTTACCCCGACAGTATCCCCTACGAGCAGTACTTC. The J gene is TRBJ2-7, the V gene TRBV6-2 or TRBV6-3; D is possibly TRBD1 (5 bases). In germline, CDR1 is MNHEY, CDR2 SVGEGT. The length of the CDR3 is 15 residues. V was shortened by 2 bases and J by 2 bases, with 13 bases between the two germline ends.

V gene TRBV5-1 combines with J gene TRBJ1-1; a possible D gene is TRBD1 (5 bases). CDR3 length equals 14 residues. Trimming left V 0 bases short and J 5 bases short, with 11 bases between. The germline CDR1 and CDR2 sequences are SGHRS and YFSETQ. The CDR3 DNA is TGCGCCAGCAGCTTGGCCTCAGGGAGGACTGAAGCTTTCTTT. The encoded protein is CASSLASGRTEAFF.

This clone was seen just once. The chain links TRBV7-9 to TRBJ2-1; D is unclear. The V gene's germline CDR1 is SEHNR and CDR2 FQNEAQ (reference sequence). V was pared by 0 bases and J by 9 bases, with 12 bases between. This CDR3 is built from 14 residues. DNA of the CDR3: TGTGCCAGCAGCTTAGCCTACGCTCGAGGTGAGCAGTTCTTC. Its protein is CASSLAYARGEQFF.

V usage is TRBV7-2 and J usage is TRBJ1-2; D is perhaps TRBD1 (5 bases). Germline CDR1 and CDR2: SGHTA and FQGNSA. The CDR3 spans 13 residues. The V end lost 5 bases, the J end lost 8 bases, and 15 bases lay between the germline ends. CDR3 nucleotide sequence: TGTGCCAGCAGCCCAGGGTTTCGAGGAGGCTACACCTTC. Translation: CASSPGFRGGYTF.

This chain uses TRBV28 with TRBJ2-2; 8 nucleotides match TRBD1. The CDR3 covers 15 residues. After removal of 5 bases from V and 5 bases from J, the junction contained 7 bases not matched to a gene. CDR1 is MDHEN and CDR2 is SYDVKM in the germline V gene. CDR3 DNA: TGTGCCAGCAGTACTTGGACAGGGAGGACCGGGGAGCTGTTTTTT. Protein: CASSTWTGRTGELFF.

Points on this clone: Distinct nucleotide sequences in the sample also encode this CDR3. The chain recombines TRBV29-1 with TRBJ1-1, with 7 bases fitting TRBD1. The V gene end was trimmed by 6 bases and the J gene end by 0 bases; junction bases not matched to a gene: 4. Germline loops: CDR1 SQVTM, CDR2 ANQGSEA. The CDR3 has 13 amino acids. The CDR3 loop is CSVGQQLNTEAFF. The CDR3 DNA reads TGCAGCGTGGGACAGCAGCTGAACACTGAAGCTTTCTTT.

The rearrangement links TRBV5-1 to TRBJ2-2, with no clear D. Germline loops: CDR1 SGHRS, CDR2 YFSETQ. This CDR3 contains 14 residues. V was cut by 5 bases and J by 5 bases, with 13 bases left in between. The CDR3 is CASSQSPGTGELFF. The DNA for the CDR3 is TGCGCCAGCAGTCAATCCCCCGGGACCGGGGAGCTGTTTTTT.

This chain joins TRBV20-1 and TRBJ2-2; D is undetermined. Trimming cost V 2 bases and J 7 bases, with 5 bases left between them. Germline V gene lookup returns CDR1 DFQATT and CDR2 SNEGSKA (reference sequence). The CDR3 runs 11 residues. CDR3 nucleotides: TGCAGTGCTAGATCAGTCGGGGAGCTGTTTTTT. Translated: CSARSVGELFF.

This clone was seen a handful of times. The CDR3 sequence: CASSLRTSGAGEQYF. The CDR3 DNA reads as TGTGCCAGCAGTCTTCGGACTAGCGGGGCGGGTGAGCAGTACTTC. The chain joins TRBV6-5 to TRBJ2-7; TRBD2 agrees at 12 bases. The CDR3 is 15 amino acids. In germline, CDR1 is MNHEY, CDR2 SVGAGI. Unmatched junction bases numbered 9, after V lost 5 bases and J lost 7 bases.

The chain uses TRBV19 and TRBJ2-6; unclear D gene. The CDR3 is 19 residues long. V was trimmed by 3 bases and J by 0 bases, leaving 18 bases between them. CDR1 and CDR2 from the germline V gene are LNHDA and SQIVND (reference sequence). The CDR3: CASSMRSPASRSGANVLTF. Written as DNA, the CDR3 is TGTGCCAGTAGTATGAGGTCCCCGGCCAGTCGCTCTGGGGCCAACGTCCTGACTTTC.

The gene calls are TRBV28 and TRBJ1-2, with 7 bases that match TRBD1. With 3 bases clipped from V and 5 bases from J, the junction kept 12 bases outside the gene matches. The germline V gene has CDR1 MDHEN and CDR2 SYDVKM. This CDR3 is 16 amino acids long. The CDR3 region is CASSLGSYDRVYGYTF. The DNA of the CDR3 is TGTGCCAGCAGTTTGGGGTCCTACGACAGGGTATATGGCTACACCTTC.

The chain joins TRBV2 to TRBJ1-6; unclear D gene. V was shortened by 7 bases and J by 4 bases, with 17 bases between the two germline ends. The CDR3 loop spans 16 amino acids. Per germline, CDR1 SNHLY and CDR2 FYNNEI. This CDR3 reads CASTPMVSVYNSPLHF. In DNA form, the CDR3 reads TGTGCCAGCACCCCGATGGTCAGCGTTTATAATTCACCCCTCCACTTT.

The CDR3 DNA reads as TGTGCCAGCAGTCACACAGGGGACACTGAAGCTTTCTTT. Translating gives CASSHTGDTEAFF. V gene TRBV28 combines with J gene TRBJ1-1, with TRBD1 matching 7 bases. CDR1 and CDR2 (germline): MDHEN, SYDVKM. The CDR3 runs 13 residues. The J segment lost 3 bases and the V segment lost 5 bases, leaving 3 bases of the junction unmatched. The full variable domain, completed using reference TRBV28 and TRBJ1-1, is DVKVTQSSRYLVKRTGEKVFLECVQDMDHENMFWYRQDPGLGLRLIYFSYDVKMKEKGDIPEGYSVSREKKERFSLILESASTNQTSMYLCASSHTGDTEAFFGQGTRLTVV.

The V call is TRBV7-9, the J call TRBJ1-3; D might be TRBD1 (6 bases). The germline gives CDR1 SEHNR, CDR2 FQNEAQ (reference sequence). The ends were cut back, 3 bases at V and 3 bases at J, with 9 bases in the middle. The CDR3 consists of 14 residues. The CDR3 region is CASSLDRIGNTIYF. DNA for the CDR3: TGTGCCAGCAGCTTGGACAGAATTGGAAACACCATATATTTT.

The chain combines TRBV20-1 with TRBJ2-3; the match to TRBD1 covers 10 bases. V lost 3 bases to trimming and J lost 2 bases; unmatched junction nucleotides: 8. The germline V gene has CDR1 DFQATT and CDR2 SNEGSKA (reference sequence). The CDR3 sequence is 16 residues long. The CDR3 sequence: CSASARDRGLTDTQYF. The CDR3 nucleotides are TGCAGTGCTAGTGCCCGGGACAGGGGACTCACAGATACGCAGTATTTT.

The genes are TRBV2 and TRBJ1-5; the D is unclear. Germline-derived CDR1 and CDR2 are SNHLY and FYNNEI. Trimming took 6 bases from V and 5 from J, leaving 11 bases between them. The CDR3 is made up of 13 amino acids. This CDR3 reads CASRILSDQPQHF. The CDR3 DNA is TGTGCCAGCAGGATCTTATCGGATCAGCCCCAGCATTTT. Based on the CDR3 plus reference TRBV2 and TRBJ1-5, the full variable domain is EPEVTQTPSHQVTQMGQEVILRCVPISNHLYFYWYRQILGQKVEFLVSFYNNEISEKSEIFDDQFSVERPDGSNFTLKIRSTKLEDSAMYFCASRILSDQPQHFGDGTRLSIL.

The CDR3 spells CASSFLSGTEAFF. In nucleotides, the CDR3 is TGCGCCAGCAGCTTTCTTAGCGGTACTGAAGCTTTCTTT. This chain connects TRBV5-1 to TRBJ1-1; D ambiguous. With 2 bases removed from V and 5 bases from J, the gap between germline ends came to 10 bases. The germline CDR1 and CDR2 sequences are SGHRS and YFSETQ. The CDR3 length is 13 residues.